This T cell receptor beta chain is from a study of long-term antiretroviral therapy in people with HIV. In the case of this clone: As yet, its antigen is unknown.

They ran version v3.0 of the immunoSEQ assay at survey level. Assay used: immunoSEQ multiplex PCR; TCRdb lists only in-frame clones, some missing. The sample lists some 12,000 clones; approximately 90% were seen once. Study-wide points: From about 2003 to 2018, blood was obtained, possibly while participants received older ART regimens.

The germline V gene has CDR1 SEHNR and CDR2 FQNEAQ (reference sequence). The CDR3 extends over 16 amino acids. The ends were cut back, 2 bases at V and 8 bases at J, with 19 bases in the middle. The rearrangement uses TRBV7-9 and TRBJ2-1; D is perhaps TRBD2 (6 bases). The source was unsorted PBMCs, collected 0.2 years before starting antiretroviral therapy. The source is a woman in her forties with HIV. DNA for the CDR3: TGTGCCAGCAGCTTAAGTTACGGGGACTTAGGGGATGAGCAGTTCTTC. This gives the protein CASSLSYGDLGDEQFF.